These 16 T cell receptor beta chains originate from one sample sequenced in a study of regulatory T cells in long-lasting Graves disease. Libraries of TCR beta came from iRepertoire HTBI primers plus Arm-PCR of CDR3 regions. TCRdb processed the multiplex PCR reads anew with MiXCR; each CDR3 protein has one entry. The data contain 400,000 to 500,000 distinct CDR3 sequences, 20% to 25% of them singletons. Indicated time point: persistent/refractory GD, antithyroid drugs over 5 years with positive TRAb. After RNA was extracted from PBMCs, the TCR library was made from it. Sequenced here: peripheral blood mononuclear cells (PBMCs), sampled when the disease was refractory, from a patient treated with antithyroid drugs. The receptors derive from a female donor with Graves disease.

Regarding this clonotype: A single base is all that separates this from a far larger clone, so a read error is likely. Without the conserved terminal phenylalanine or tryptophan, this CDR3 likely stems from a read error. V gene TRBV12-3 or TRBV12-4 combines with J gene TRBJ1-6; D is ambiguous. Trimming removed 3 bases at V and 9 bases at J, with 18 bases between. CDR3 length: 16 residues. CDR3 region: CASSLRRRELGSPLHL. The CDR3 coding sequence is TGTGCCAGCAGTTTGAGGAGGAGGGAGTTGGGTTCACCCCTCCACCTT.

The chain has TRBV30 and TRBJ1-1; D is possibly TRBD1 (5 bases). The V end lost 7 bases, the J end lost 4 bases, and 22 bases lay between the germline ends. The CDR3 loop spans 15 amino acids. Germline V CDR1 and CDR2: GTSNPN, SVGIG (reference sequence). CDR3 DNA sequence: TGTGCCTTGGTAGACAGCCCCAATAGGGGCACTGAAGCTTTCTTT. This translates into CALVDSPNRGTEAFF.

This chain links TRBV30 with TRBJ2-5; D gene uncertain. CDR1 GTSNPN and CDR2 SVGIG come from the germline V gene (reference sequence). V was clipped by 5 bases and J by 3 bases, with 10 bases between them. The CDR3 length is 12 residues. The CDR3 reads CAWGFGEETQYF. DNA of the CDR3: TGTGCCTGGGGGTTTGGGGAAGAGACCCAGTACTTC.

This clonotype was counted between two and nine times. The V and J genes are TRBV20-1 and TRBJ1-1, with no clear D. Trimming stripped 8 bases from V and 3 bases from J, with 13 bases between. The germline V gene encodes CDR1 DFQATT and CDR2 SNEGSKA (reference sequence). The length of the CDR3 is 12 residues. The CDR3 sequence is CSWARGDTEAFF. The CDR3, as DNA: TGCAGTTGGGCCCGGGGAGACACTGAAGCTTTCTTT.

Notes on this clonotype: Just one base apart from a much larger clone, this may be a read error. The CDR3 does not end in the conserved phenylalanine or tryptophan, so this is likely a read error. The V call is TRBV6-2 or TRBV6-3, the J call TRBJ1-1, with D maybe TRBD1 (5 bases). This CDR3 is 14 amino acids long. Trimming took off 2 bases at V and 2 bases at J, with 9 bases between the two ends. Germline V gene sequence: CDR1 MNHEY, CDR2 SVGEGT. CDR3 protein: CASSYGADNTEAFS. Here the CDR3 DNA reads TGTGCCAGCAGTTACGGGGCAGACAACACTGAAGCTTTCTCT.

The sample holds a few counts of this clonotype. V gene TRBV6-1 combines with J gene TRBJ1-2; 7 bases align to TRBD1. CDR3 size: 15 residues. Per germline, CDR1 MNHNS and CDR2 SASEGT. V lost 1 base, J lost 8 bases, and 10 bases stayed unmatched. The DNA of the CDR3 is TGTGCCAGCAGTGAAGACCTGGGACAGCCCGGCGGCTACACCTTC. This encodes CASSEDLGQPGGYTF.

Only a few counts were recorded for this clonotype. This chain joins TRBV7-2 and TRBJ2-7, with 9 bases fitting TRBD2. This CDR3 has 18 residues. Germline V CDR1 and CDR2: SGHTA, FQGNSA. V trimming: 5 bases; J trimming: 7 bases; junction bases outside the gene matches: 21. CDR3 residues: CASSHIRRPELAGVEQYF. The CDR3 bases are TGTGCCAGCAGCCACATTAGACGGCCGGAACTAGCGGGTGTAGAGCAGTACTTC.

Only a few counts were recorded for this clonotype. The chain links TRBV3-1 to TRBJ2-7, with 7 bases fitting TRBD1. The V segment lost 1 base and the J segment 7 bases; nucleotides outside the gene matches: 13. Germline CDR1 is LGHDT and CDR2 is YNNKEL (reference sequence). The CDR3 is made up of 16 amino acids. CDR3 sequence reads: CASSQGQGTGSREQYF. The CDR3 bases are TGTGCCAGCAGCCAAGGACAGGGTACAGGGTCTCGAGAGCAGTACTTC.

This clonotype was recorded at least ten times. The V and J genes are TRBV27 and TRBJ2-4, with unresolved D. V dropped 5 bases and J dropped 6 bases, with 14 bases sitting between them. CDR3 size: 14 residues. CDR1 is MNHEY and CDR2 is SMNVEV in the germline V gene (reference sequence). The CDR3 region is CASSPHPDGNIQYF. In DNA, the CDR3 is TGTGCCAGCAGTCCACACCCAGACGGAAACATTCAGTACTTC.

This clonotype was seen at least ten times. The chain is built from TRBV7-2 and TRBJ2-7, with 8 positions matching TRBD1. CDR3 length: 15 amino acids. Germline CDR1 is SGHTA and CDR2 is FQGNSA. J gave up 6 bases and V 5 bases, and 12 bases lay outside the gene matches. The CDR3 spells CASSPGQEILREQYF. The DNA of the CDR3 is TGTGCCAGCAGCCCGGGACAGGAAATTTTGCGCGAGCAGTACTTC.

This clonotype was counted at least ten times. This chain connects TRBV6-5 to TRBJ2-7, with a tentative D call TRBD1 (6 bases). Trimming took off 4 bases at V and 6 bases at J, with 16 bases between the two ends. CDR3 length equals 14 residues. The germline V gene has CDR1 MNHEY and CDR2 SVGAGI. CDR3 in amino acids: CASSFNYRVGEQYF. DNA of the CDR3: TGTGCCAGCAGTTTCAACTACAGGGTAGGCGAGCAGTACTTC.

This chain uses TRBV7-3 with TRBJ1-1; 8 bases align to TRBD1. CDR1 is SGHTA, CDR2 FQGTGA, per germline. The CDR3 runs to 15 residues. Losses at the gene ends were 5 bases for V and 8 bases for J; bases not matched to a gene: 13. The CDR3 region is CASSQTGTGGTEAFF. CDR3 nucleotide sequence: TGTGCCAGCAGCCAAACCGGGACAGGTGGGACCGAAGCTTTCTTT.

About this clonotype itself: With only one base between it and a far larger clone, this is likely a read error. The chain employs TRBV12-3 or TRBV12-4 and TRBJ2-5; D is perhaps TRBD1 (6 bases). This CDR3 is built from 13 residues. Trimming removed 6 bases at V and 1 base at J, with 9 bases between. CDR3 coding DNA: TGTGCCAGCAGATTGACAGGCCAAGAGACCCAGTACTTC. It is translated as CASRLTGQETQYF.

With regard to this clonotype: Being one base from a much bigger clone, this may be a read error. This chain's CDR3 is CASSRRTADGCTF. CDR3 nucleotides: TGTGCCAGCAGTCGGCGGACGGCGGATGGCTGCACCTTC. The chain couples TRBV28 to TRBJ1-2; no clear D gene. The CDR3 contains 13 residues. The germline gives CDR1 MDHEN, CDR2 SYDVKM.

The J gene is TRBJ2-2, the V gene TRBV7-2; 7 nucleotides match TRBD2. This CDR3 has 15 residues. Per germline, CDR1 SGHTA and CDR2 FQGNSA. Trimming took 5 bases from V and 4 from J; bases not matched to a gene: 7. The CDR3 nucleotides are TGTGCCAGCAGCCCCAAGGAGCGGGGCACCGGGGAGCTGTTTTTT. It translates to CASSPKERGTGELFF.

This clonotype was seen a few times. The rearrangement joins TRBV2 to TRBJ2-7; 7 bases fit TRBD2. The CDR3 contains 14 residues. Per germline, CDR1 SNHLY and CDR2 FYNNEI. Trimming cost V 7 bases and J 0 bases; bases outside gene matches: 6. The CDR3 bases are TGTGCCAGCAAGGGGAGGGCTAACTCCTACGAGCAGTACTTC. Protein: CASKGRANSYEQYF. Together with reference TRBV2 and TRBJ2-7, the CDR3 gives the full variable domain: EPEVTQTPSHQVTQMGQEVILRCVPISNHLYFYWYRQILGQKVEFLVSFYNNEISEKSEIFDDQFSVERPDGSNFTLKIRSTKLEDSAMYFCASKGRANSYEQYFGPGTRLTVT.